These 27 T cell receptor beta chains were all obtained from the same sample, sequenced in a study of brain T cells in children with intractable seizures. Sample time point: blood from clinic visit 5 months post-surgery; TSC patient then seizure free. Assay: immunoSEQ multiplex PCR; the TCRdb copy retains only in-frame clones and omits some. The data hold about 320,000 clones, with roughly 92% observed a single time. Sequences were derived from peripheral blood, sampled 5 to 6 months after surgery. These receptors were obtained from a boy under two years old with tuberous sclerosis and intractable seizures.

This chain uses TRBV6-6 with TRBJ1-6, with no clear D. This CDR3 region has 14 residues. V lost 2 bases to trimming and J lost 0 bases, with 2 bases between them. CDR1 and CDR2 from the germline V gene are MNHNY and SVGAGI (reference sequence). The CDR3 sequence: CASSYSSYNSPLHF. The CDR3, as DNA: TGTGCCAGCAGTTACAGCTCCTATAATTCACCCCTCCACTTT.

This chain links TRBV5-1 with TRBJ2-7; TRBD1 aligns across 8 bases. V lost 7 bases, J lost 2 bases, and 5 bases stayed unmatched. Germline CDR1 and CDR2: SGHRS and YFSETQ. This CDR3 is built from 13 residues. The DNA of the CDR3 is TGCGCCAGCGGGACAGGTACTACCTACGAGCAGTACTTC. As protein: CASGTGTTYEQYF.

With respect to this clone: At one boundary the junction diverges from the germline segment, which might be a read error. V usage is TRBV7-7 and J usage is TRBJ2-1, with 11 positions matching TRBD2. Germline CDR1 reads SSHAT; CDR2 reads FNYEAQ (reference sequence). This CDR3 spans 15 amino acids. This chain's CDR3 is CASSLGLADPNEQFF. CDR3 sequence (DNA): TGTGCTAGCAGCTTGGGACTAGCGGACCCTAATGAGCAGTTCTTC.

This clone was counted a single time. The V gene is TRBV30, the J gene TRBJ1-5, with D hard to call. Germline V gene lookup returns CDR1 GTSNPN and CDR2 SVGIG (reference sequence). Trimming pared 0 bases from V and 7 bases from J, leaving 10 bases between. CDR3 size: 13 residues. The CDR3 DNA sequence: TGTGCCTGGAGTGTATCTTTGACACAGCCCCAGCATTTT. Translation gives CAWSVSLTQPQHF.

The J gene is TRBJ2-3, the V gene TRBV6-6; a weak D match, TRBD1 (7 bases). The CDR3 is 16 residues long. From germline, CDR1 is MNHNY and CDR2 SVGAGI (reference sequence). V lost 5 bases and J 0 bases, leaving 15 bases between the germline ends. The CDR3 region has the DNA TGTGCCAGCAGTGGCGGGACAGTCCCGAGCACAGATACGCAGTATTTT. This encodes CASSGGTVPSTDTQYF.

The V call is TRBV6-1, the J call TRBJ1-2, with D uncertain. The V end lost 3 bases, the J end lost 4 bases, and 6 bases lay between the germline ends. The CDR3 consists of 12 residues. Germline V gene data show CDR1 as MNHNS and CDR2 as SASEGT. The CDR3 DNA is TGTGCCAGCAGTGACGCGGGCTATGGCTACACCTTC. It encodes CASSDAGYGYTF.

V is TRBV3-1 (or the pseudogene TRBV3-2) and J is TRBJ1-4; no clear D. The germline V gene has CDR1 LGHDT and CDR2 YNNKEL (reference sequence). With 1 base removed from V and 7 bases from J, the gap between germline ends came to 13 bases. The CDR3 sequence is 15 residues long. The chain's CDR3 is CASSQARQEVEKLFF. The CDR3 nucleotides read TGTGCCAGCAGCCAAGCTCGGCAGGAAGTTGAAAAACTGTTTTTT.

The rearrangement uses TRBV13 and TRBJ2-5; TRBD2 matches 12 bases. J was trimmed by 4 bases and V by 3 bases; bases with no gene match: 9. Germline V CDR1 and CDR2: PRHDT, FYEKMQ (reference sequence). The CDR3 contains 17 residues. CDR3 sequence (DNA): TGTGCCAGCAGCTTGGGACTAGCGGGCCTGGGGGCAGAGACCCAGTACTTC. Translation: CASSLGLAGLGAETQYF.

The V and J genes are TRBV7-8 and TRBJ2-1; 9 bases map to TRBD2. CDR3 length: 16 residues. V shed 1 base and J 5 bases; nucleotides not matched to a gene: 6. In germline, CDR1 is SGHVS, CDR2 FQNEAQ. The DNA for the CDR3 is TGTGCCAGCAGCTTAGTGGTTCCTAGCGGGAACAATGAGCAGTTCTTC. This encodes CASSLVVPSGNNEQFF.

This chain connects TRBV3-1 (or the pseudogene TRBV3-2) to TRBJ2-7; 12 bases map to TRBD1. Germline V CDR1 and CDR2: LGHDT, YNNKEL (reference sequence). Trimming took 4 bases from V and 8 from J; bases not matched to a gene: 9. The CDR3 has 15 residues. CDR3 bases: TGTGCCAGCAGCCGGAACGCCGGGACAGGGGGCAAGCAGTACTTC. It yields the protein CASSRNAGTGGKQYF.

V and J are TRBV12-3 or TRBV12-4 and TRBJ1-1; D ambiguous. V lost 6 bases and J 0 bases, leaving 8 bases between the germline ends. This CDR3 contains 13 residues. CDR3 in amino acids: CASRNPLNTEAFF. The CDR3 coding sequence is TGTGCCAGCAGGAATCCTTTGAACACTGAAGCTTTCTTT.

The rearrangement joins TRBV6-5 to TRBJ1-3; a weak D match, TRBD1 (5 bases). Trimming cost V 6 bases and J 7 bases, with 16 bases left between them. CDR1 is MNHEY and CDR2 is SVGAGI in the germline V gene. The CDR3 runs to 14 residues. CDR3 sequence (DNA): TGTGCCAGCAGCCCGGTTAGAGGGGCCAACACCATATATTTT. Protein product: CASSPVRGANTIYF.

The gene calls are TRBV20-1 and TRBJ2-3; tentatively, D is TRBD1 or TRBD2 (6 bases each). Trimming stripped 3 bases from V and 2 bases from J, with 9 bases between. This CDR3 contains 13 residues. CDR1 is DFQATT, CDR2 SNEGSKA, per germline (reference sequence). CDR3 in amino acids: CSASGGPTDTQYF. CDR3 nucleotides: TGCAGTGCTAGTGGGGGGCCCACAGATACGCAGTATTTT.

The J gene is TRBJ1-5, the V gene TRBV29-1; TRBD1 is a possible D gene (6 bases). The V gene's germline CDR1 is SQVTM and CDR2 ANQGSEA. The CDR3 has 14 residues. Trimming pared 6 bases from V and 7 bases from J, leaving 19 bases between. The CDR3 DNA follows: TGCAGCGTATCGACAGGAACACAGGGACAGCCCCAGCATTTT. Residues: CSVSTGTQGQPQHF.

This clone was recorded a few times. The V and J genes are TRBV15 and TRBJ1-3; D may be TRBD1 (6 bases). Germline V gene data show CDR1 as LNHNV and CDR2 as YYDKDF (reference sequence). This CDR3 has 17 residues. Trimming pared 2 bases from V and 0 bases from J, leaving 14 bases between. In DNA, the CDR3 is TGTGCCACCAGCAGATCCGGGACACCCACCTCTGGAAACACCATATATTTT. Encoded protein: CATSRSGTPTSGNTIYF.

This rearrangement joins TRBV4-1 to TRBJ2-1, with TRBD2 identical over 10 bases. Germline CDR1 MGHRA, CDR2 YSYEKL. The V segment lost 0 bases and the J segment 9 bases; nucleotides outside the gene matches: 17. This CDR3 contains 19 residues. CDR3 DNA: TGCGCCAGCAGCCAAGATCGGGCCCAGCGGGGGGGTGGTCTCCCTGAGCAGTTCTTC. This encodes CASSQDRAQRGGGLPEQFF.

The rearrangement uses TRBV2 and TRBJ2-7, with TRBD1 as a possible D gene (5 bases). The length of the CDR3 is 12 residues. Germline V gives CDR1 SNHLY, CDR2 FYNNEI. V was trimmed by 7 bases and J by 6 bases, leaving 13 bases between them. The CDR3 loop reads CASNYRIREQYF. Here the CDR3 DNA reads TGTGCCAGCAACTACAGGATTCGCGAGCAGTACTTC. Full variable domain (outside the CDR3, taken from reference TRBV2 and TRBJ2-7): EPEVTQTPSHQVTQMGQEVILRCVPISNHLYFYWYRQILGQKVEFLVSFYNNEISEKSEIFDDQFSVERPDGSNFTLKIRSTKLEDSAMYFCASNYRIREQYFGPGTRLTVT.

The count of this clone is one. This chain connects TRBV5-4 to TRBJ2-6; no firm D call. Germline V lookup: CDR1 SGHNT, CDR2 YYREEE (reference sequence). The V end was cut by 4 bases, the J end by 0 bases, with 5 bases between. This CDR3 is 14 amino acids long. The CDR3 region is CASSPFSGANVLTF. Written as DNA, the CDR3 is TGTGCCAGCAGCCCTTTCTCTGGGGCCAACGTCCTGACTTTC.

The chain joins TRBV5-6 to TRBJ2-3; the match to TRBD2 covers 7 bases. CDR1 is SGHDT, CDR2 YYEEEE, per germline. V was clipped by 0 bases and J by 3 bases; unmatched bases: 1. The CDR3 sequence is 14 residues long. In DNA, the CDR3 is TGTGCCAGCAGCTTGGCTAGCGGTACAGATACGCAGTATTTT. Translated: CASSLASGTDTQYF. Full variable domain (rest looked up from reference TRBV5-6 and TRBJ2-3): DAGVTQSPTHLIKTRGQQVTLRCSPKSGHDTVSWYQQALGQGPQFIFQYYEEEERQRGNFPDRFSGHQFPNYSSELNVNALLLGDSALYLCASSLASGTDTQYFGPGTRLTVL.

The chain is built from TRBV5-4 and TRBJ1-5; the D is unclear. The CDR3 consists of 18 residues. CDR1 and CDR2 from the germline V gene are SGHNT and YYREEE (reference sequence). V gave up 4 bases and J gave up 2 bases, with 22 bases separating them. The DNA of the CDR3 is TGTGCCAGCAGCATTGGGGTCGGCTTAGCCGAGGGCAATCAGCCCCAGCATTTT. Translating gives CASSIGVGLAEGNQPQHF.

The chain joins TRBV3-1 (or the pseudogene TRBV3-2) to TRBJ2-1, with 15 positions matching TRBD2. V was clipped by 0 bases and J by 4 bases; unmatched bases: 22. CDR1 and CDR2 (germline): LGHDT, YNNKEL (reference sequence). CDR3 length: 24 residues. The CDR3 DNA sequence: TGTGCCAGCAGCCAAGATCATCTTTTTTTGTTGCGGACTAGCGGGGGGGCCTCGTACAATGAGCAGTTCTTC. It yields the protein CASSQDHLFLLRTSGGASYNEQFF.

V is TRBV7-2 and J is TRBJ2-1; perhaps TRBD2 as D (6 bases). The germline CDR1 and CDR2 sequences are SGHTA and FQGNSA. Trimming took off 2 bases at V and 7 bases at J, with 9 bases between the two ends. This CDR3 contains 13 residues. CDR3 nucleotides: TGTGCCAGCAGCTTATTCGGGGGAAATGAGCAGTTCTTC. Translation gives CASSLFGGNEQFF.

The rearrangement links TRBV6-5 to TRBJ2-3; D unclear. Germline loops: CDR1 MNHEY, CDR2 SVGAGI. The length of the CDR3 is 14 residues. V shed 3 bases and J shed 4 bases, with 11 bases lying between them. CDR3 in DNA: TGTGCCAGCAGTTATGGGCAGGCGGCAGATACGCAGTATTTT. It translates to CASSYGQAADTQYF.

The CDR3 is CAISEGANEKLFF. CDR3 in DNA: TGTGCCATCAGTGAGGGAGCTAATGAAAAACTGTTTTTT. This chain uses TRBV10-3 with TRBJ1-4, with no clear D. This CDR3 has 13 residues. Germline V lookup: CDR1 ENHRY, CDR2 SYGVKD. V shed 2 bases and J shed 3 bases, with 4 bases lying between them.

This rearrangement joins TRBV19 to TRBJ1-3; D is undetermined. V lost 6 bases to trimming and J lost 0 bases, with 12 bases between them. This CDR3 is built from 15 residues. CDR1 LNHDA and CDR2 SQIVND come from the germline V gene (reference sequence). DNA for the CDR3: TGTGCCAGTAGCGCCGTCGCCAGCTCTGGAAACACCATATATTTT. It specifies CASSAVASSGNTIYF.

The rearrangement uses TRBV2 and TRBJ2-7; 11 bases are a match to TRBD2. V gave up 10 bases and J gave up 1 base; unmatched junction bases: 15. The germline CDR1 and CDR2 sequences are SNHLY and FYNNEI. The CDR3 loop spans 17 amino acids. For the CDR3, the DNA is TGTGCCACTAATAGCGGGAGGGTCCGATTCCGATCCTACGAGCAGTACTTC. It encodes CATNSGRVRFRSYEQYF.

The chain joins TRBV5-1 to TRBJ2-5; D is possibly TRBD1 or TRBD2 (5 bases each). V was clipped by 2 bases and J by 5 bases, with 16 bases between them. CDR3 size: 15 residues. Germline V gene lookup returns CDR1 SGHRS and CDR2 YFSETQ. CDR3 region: CASSFRDPGRETQYF. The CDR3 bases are TGCGCCAGCAGCTTTAGGGACCCCGGGCGGGAGACCCAGTACTTC.